Sequencing of this T cell receptor (beta chain) was carried out in a study of shared clonotypes between healthy human individuals. With regard to this clone: Its antigen is not known.

Profiled with immunoSEQ multiplex PCR; TCRdb holds only in-frame clones, not every one. The table records more than 550,000 clones, about 90% of them present only once. The study's findings and limits: Larger estimated richness was generally recorded for naive subsets relative to memory subsets. Shared across several donors were roughly 4.7% of the naive CD4 clonotypes.

Germline CDR1 is SGHNT and CDR2 is YYREEE (reference sequence). The V end was cut by 3 bases, the J end by 3 bases, with 13 bases between. The CDR3 length is 14 residues. Researchers reported that CD8 memory united CD45RO+ cells with CCR7-negative CD45RA+ TemRA cells. This clonotype originated in a man aged 18 to 35 in good health. Some clones in this sample may be carry-over from other donors' samples. V is TRBV5-4 and J is TRBJ2-7, with D perhaps TRBD2 (5 bases). Specimen: memory CD8+ T cells from PBMCs. Subset here: CD45RO+ cells pooled with CCR7-negative TemRA cells. The CDR3: CASSSPGIDYEQYF. DNA of the CDR3: TGTGCCAGCAGCTCCCCCGGGATCGACTACGAGCAGTACTTC.